This T cell receptor (beta chain) was captured by sequencing in a study of blood T cell repertoires in COVID-19. Study overall: In each case, the material was cDNA or gDNA derived from T cells, B-cell-depleted T cells, or PBMCs.

Symptom resolution, clearance, or two negative PCRs marked the recovered donors of Cohort 3. The CDR3 sequence is 16 residues long. Germline loops: CDR1 SGHAT, CDR2 FQDESV (reference sequence). With 4 bases clipped from V and 7 bases from J, the junction kept 11 bases outside the gene matches. The method was immunoSEQ multiplex PCR; TCRdb's version includes in-frame clones alone and lacks a portion of them. The sample lists a few hundred thousand clones; roughly 87% were seen once. The sample was PBMCs or T cells enriched from blood (not recorded which). This chain links TRBV11-1 with TRBJ1-4; 8 bases map to TRBD1. The TCR originated in a woman aged 45-65 years who had recovered from COVID-19. CDR3 sequence: CASSSGDRQYGEKLFF. The CDR3 DNA follows: TGTGCCAGCAGCTCCGGGGACAGGCAATATGGTGAAAAACTGTTTTTT.